This T cell receptor beta chain was retrieved from a study of blood T cell repertoires in COVID-19. The CDR3 length is 16 residues. Trimming cost V 2 bases and J 4 bases; bases outside gene matches: 10. The V gene's germline CDR1 is SGHAT and CDR2 FQDESV (reference sequence). Assay: immunoSEQ multiplex PCR; the TCRdb copy retains only in-frame clones and omits some. The sample has hundreds of thousands of clones; approximately 89% are singletons. The TCR comes from a woman aged 40-49 years who had recovered from COVID-19. The sequenced sample was PBMCs or T cells enriched from blood (not recorded which). V gene TRBV11-1 combines with J gene TRBJ2-7; 8 bases line up with TRBD1. The CDR3 nucleotides read TGTGCCAGCAGCTTAATACAACAGGGGGGCACGTACGAGCAGTACTTC. It is translated as CASSLIQQGGTYEQYF. The variable domain in full, with the rest retrieved from reference TRBV11-1 and TRBJ2-7, is EAEVAQSPRYKITEKSQAVAFWCDPISGHATLYWYRQILGQGPELLVQFQDESVVDDSQLPKDRFSAERLKGVDSTLKIQPAELGDSAMYLCASSLIQQGGTYEQYFGPGTRLTVT.